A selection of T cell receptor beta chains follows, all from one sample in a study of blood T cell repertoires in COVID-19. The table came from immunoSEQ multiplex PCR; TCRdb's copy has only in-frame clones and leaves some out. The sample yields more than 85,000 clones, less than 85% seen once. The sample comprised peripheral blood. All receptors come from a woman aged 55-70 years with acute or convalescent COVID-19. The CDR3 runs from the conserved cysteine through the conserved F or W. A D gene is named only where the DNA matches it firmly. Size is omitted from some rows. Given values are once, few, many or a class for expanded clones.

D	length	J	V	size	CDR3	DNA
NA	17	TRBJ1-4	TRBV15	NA	CATSRERQGTTNEKLFF	TGTGCCACCAGCAGAGAAAGGCAGGGGACCACTAATGAAAAACTGTTTTTT
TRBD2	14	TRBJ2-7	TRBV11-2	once	CASSEASGLYEQYF	TGTGCCAGCAGCGAGGCTAGCGGACTCTACGAGCAGTACTTC
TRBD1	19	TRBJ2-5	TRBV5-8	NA	CASSRRGGGTGRLQETQYF	TGTGCCAGCAGCCGGAGAGGCGGTGGGACAGGGCGATTACAAGAGACCCAGTACTTC
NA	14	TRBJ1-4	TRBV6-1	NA	CASSDGRFGEKLFF	TGTGCCAGCAGTGATGGGAGGTTTGGGGAAAAACTGTTTTTT
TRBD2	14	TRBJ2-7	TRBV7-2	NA	CASRTGGSSYEQYF	TGTGCCAGCAGGACCGGGGGGAGCTCCTACGAGCAGTACTTC
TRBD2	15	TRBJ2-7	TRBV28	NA	CASSGASGNSYEQYF	TGTGCCAGCAGCGGCGCCAGCGGGAACTCCTACGAGCAGTACTTC
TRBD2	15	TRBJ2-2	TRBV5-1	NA	CASSKSSGSIGELFF	TGCGCCAGCAGCAAATCTAGCGGGAGTATCGGGGAGCTGTTTTTT
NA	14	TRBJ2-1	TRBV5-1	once	CASSPGVRNNEQFF	TGCGCCAGCAGCCCGGGGGTGAGGAACAATGAGCAGTTCTTC
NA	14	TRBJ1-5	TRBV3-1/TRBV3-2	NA	CASSQKGAGQPQHF	TGTGCCAGCAGCCAAAAAGGGGCCGGGCAGCCCCAGCATTTT
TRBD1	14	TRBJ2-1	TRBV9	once	CASSQDRGRNEQFF	TGTGCCAGCAGCCAGGACAGGGGACGGAATGAGCAGTTCTTC
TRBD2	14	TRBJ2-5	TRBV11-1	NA	CASSMTGLAETQYF	TGTGCCAGCAGCATGACGGGACTAGCGGAGACCCAGTACTTC
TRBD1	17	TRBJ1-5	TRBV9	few	CASSPGTGSSGNQPQHF	TGTGCCAGCAGCCCCGGGACAGGGAGTTCGGGCAATCAGCCCCAGCATTTT
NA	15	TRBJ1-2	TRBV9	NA	CASSVAPSQQGGYTF	TGTGCCAGCAGCGTAGCTCCGAGCCAGCAGGGTGGCTACACCTTC
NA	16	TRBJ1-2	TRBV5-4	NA	CASSLGGDRADYGYTF	TGTGCCAGCAGCCTGGGGGGGGACCGAGCGGACTATGGCTACACCTTC
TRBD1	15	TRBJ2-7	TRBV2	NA	CASRRLQTGPYEQYF	TGTGCCAGCAGGCGCCTTCAGACAGGGCCCTACGAGCAGTACTTC
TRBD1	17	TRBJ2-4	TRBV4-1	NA	CASSLDGWTGAKNIQYF	TGCGCCAGCAGCCTCGACGGCTGGACAGGGGCCAAAAACATTCAGTACTTC
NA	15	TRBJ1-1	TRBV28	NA	CASTSAGRMNTEAFF	TGTGCCAGCACCTCGGCGGGACGGATGAACACTGAAGCTTTCTTT
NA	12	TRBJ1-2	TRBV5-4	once	CASSVQGWGYTF	TGTGCCAGCAGCGTACAGGGTTGGGGCTACACCTTC
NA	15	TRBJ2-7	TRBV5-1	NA	CASSLGRLQSYEQYF	TGCGCCAGCAGCTTGGGTAGACTGCAGTCCTACGAGCAGTACTTC
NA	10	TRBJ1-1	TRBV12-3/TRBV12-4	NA	CASSLRGTFF	TGTGCCAGCAGTTTACGGGGAACTTTCTTT